The 10 T cell receptor beta chains listed next were all sequenced from one sample in a study of blood T cell repertoires in COVID-19. Clones were sequenced by immunoSEQ multiplex PCR, and TCRdb holds only the in-frame ones, with some missing. In the table there are some 70,000 clones, approximately 92% of which are singletons. Sequencing was performed on peripheral blood. These receptors all stem from a man between 45 and 60 years old with active COVID-19.

The V and J genes are TRBV2 and TRBJ2-5; the match to TRBD1 covers 7 bases. Trimming at V came to 6 bases and at J to 5 bases, leaving 12 bases not matched to a gene. Germline-derived CDR1 and CDR2 are SNHLY and FYNNEI. The CDR3 runs 15 residues. This CDR3 is CASSRLHTGAETQYF. The CDR3, as DNA: TGTGCCAGCAGCCGCCTCCACACAGGGGCCGAGACCCAGTACTTC. Full variable domain (rest looked up from reference TRBV2 and TRBJ2-5): EPEVTQTPSHQVTQMGQEVILRCVPISNHLYFYWYRQILGQKVEFLVSFYNNEISEKSEIFDDQFSVERPDGSNFTLKIRSTKLEDSAMYFCASSRLHTGAETQYFGPGTRLLVL.

This rearrangement joins TRBV5-1 to TRBJ2-6; D ambiguous. The germline gives CDR1 SGHRS, CDR2 YFSETQ. The V and J ends lost 9 bases and 0 bases respectively, with 7 bases between them. The CDR3 has 13 amino acids. CDR3 sequence (DNA): TGCGCCACGCAGATCTCTGGGGCCAACGTCCTGACTTTC. Protein product: CATQISGANVLTF.

The chain carries TRBV19 and TRBJ2-5; D not certain. V was trimmed by 4 bases and J by 0 bases, leaving 6 bases between them. Per the germline V gene, CDR1 is LNHDA and CDR2 is SQIVND (reference sequence). The CDR3 totals 13 residues. CDR3 bases: TGTGCCAGTAGTACCAGAAACCAAGAGACCCAGTACTTC. It yields the protein CASSTRNQETQYF.

V and J are TRBV28 and TRBJ1-5; 9 bases fit TRBD1. The V and J ends lost 8 bases and 4 bases, in that order; junction bases with no gene match: 9. Germline V gene data show CDR1 as MDHEN and CDR2 as SYDVKM. The CDR3 runs to 15 residues. Here the CDR3 reads CASAGTGMSNQPQHF. CDR3 coding DNA: TGTGCCAGCGCCGGGACAGGGATGTCGAATCAGCCCCAGCATTTT.

This clone was detected only a few times. V and J are TRBV21-1 and TRBJ1-5; the D call of TRBD1 is as the table states it, not checked on the DNA. TRBV21-1 counts as a pseudogene. The CDR3 extends over 18 amino acids. The chain's CDR3 is CASSPPRDRGRIRQPQHF. The CDR3 DNA reads as TGTGCCAGCAGCCCACCCAGGGACAGGGGGCGTATTCGTCAGCCCCAGCATTTT.

The chain combines TRBV29-1 with TRBJ2-7; TRBD2 matches 9 bases. CDR1 is SQVTM, CDR2 ANQGSEA, per germline. The CDR3 spans 11 residues. The J segment lost 3 bases and the V segment lost 6 bases, leaving 0 bases of the junction unmatched. CDR3 loop: CSVTSGYEQYF. For the CDR3, the DNA is TGCAGCGTGACTAGCGGCTACGAGCAGTACTTC.

The chain couples TRBV3-1 (or the pseudogene TRBV3-2) to TRBJ1-2, with 7 bases matching TRBD1. Trimming cost V 1 base and J 4 bases; bases outside gene matches: 0. The germline V gene encodes CDR1 LGHDT and CDR2 YNNKEL (reference sequence). This CDR3 contains 13 residues. CDR3 residues: CASSQGTGYGYTF. CDR3 in DNA: TGTGCCAGCAGCCAAGGGACAGGCTATGGCTACACCTTC.

This chain connects TRBV2 to TRBJ1-5; TRBD1 matches at 11 bases. V lost 5 bases, J lost 3 bases, and 3 bases stayed unmatched. The CDR3 covers 15 residues. Germline V gives CDR1 SNHLY, CDR2 FYNNEI. The CDR3 protein is CASSRTGGINQPQHF. In DNA form, the CDR3 reads TGTGCCAGCAGTAGGACAGGGGGCATCAATCAGCCCCAGCATTTT.

This clone was counted only a few times. The genes are TRBV5-1 and TRBJ1-6, with TRBD1 matching 9 bases. This CDR3 has 16 residues. Trimming at V came to 3 bases and at J to 7 bases, leaving 8 bases not matched to a gene. Germline V lookup: CDR1 SGHRS, CDR2 YFSETQ. The CDR3 here is CASSSGTGNTNSPLHF. The CDR3 DNA reads TGCGCCAGCAGCTCCGGGACAGGGAATACCAATTCACCCCTCCACTTT.

The chain is built from TRBV19 and TRBJ1-4, with TRBD1 identical over 12 bases. Germline V gives CDR1 LNHDA, CDR2 SQIVND (reference sequence). V gave up 6 bases and J gave up 7 bases; unmatched junction bases: 9. CDR3 size: 16 residues. DNA for the CDR3: TGTGCCAGTAGCCGCCGGGACAGGGGGCGCGTTGAAAAACTGTTTTTT. It yields the protein CASSRRDRGRVEKLFF.